The 4 T cell receptor beta chains below come from one sample, sequenced in a study of T cells after somatic rescue of genetic block (TCRdb year 2020). Libraries were constructed by the immunoSEQ multiplex PCR assay. This is the immuneACCESS table as TCRdb keeps it, with only in-frame sequences that have V and J called. A part of the clones is gone; compared with another copy, unresolved V genes explain less than half, and the rest is unexplained. The sample yields approximately 65,000 clones; 92% were counted once. The ten largest clones capture 2.9% of the sample. Source material: peripheral blood mononuclear cells (PBMCs). All receptors come from a man in his forties.

On this clone itself: The DNA is omitted, as the CDR3 cannot be located on it reliably, and the CDR3 follows TCRdb's listing. The rearrangement uses TRBV6-1 and TRBJ2-7; the table's D call, TRBD1, was not checked against the DNA. From its first to its last residue, the CDR3 has 15 amino acids. The germline V gene encodes CDR1 MNHNS and CDR2 SASEGT. CDR3 protein: CASSSSTGGRYEQYF.

V and J are TRBV9 and TRBJ2-1; D remains unclear. Germline V gene data show CDR1 as SGDLS and CDR2 as YYNGEE. Trimming stripped 3 bases from V and 8 bases from J, with 9 bases between. The CDR3 totals 12 residues. The DNA of the CDR3 is TGTGCCAGCAGCGCGACCTTCGATGAGCAGTTCTTC. Translated: CASSATFDEQFF.

The chain combines TRBV29-1 with TRBJ2-1; 15 positions match TRBD2. Germline-derived CDR1 and CDR2 are SQVTM and ANQGSEA. The length of the CDR3 is 14 residues. Trimming removed 6 bases from V and 8 bases from J; junction bases left unmatched: 5. The CDR3 DNA reads as TGCAGCGTCGCCGGGACTAGCGGGAGGTATGAGCAGTTCTTC. It codes for CSVAGTSGRYEQFF.

The chain has TRBV7-2 and TRBJ2-1; 8 nucleotides line up with TRBD1. Germline CDR1 and CDR2: SGHTA and FQGNSA. CDR3 length: 12 amino acids. V dropped 5 bases and J dropped 9; count of bases not matched to a gene: 3. CDR3 DNA: TGTGCCAGCAGCAAAACAGGGGGTGAGCAGTTCTTC. This translates into CASSKTGGEQFF.